The TCR beta chain under discussion was sequenced for a study of graft-versus-host responses after intestinal transplantation. Clones were read by immunoSEQ multiplex PCR, and TCRdb kept only the in-frame ones, dropping some. The data show about 81,000 clones, around 93% seen once. As concerns this clone: The antigen remains unidentified.

Sequences were derived from unstimulated CD4+ T cells sorted from spleen or lymph node cells, sampled before transplant. This receptor was taken from a human donor who was the organ donor for an intestinal transplant.

This chain's CDR3 is CASSPRNDRGQSYGYTF. The CDR3 nucleotides read TGTGCCAGCAGCCCACGCAACGACAGGGGACAATCCTATGGCTACACCTTC. The gene calls are TRBV7-8 and TRBJ1-2; 8 bases agree with TRBD1. The V gene's germline CDR1 is SGHVS and CDR2 FQNEAQ. The CDR3 runs to 17 residues. V gave up 5 bases and J gave up 4 bases; unmatched junction bases: 15.